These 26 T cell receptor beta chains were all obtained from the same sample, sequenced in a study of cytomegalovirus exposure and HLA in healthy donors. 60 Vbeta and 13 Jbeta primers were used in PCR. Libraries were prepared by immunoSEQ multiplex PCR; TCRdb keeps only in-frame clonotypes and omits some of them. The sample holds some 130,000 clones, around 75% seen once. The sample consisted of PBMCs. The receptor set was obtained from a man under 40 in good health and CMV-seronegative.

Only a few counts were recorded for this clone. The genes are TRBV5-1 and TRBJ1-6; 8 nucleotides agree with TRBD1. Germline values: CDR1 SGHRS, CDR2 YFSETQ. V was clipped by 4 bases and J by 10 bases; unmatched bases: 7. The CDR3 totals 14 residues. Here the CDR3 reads CASSPGQGGSPLHF. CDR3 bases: TGCGCCAGCAGCCCTGGACAGGGTGGATCACCCCTCCACTTT.

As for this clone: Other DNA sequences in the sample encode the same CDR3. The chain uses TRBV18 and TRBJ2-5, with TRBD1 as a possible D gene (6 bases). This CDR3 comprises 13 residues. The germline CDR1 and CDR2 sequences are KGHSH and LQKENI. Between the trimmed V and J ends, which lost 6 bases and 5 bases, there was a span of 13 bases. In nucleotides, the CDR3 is TGTGCCAGCTCGCCGGGACAAGGGGAGACCCAGTACTTC. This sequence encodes CASSPGQGETQYF.

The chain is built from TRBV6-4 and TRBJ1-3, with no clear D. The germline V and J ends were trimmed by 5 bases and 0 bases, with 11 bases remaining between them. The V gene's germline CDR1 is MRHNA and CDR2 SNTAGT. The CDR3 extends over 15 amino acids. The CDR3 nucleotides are TGTGCCAGCAGTCCTTTCTTTAGCTCTGGAAACACCATATATTTT. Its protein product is CASSPFFSSGNTIYF.

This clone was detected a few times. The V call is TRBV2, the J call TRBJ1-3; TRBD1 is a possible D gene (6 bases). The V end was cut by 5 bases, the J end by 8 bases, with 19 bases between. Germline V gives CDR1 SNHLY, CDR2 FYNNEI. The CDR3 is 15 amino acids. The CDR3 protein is CASSTNRELGDTIYF. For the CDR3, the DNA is TGTGCCAGCAGTACCAACAGGGAACTTGGGGACACCATATATTTT.

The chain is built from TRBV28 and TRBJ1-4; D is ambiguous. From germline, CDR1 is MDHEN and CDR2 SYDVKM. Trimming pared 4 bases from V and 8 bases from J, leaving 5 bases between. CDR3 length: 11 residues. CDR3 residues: CASSSQEKLFF. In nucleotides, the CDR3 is TGTGCCAGCAGTTCACAGGAAAAACTGTTTTTT.

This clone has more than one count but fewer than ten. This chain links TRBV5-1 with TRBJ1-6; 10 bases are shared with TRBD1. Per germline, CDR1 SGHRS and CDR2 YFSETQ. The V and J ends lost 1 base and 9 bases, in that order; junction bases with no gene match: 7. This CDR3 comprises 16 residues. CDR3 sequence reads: CASSLIYDRGLSPLHF. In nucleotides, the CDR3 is TGCGCCAGCAGCTTGATTTATGACAGGGGGCTTTCACCCCTCCACTTT.

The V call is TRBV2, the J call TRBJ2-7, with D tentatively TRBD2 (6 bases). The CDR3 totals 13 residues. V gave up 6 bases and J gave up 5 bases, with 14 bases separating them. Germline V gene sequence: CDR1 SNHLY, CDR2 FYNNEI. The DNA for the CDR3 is TGTGCCAGCAGCGATAAAACGGGGGACGAGCAGTACTTC. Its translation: CASSDKTGDEQYF.

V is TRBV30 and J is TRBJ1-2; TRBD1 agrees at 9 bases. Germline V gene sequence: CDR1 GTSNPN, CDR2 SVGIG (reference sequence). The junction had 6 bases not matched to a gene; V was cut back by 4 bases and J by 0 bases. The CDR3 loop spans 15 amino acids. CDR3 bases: TGTGCCTGGACAATGGGGACAGGGCCTAACTATGGCTACACCTTC. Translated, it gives CAWTMGTGPNYGYTF.

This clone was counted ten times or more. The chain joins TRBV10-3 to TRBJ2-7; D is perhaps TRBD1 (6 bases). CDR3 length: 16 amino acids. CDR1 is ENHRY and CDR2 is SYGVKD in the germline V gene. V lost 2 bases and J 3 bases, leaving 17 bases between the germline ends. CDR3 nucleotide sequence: TGTGCCATCAGTGAGGGGCAGGGGCAGATCAACTACGAGCAGTACTTC. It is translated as CAISEGQGQINYEQYF.

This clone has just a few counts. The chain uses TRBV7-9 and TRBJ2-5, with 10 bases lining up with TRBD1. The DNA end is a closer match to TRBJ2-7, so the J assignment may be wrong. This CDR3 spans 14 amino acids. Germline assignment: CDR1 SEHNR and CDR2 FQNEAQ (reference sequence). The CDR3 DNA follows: TGTGCCAGCAGTTTGACAGGGGGCGCGGCCGAGCAGTACTTC. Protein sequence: CASSLTGGAAEQYF.

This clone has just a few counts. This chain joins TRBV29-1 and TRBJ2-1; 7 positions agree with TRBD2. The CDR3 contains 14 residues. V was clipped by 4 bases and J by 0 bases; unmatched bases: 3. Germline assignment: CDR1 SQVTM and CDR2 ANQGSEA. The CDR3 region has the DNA TGCAGCGTTGCTGGCGGGAGCTCCTACAATGAGCAGTTCTTC. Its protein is CSVAGGSSYNEQFF.

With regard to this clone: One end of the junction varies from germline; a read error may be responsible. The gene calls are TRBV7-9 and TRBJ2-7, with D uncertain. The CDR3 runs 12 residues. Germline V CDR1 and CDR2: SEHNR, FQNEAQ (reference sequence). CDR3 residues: CSSTRLTYEQYF. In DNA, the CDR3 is TGTTCCAGCACAAGACTTACTTACGAGCAGTACTTC.

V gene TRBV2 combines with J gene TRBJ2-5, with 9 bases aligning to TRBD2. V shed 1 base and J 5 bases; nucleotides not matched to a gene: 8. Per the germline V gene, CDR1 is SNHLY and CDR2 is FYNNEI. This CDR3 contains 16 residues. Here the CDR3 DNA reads TGTGCCAGCAGTGAAGGGGCGGGAGGGGATCGGGAGACCCAGTACTTC. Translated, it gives CASSEGAGGDRETQYF. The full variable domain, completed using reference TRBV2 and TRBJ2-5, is EPEVTQTPSHQVTQMGQEVILRCVPISNHLYFYWYRQILGQKVEFLVSFYNNEISEKSEIFDDQFSVERPDGSNFTLKIRSTKLEDSAMYFCASSEGAGGDRETQYFGPGTRLLVL.

CDR3 region: CASRFLTRNSPLHF. As DNA, the CDR3 is TGTGCCAGCAGATTCTTGACGCGGAATTCACCCCTCCACTTT. The chain uses TRBV27 and TRBJ1-6; D gene ambiguous. The V end was cut by 6 bases, the J end by 7 bases, with 13 bases between. CDR3 length: 14 residues. Germline V gives CDR1 MNHEY, CDR2 SMNVEV (reference sequence).

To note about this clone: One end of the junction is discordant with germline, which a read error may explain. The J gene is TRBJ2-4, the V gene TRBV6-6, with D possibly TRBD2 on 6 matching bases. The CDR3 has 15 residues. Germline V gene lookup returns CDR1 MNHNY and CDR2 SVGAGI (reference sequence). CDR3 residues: CASSPSREWVNSQYF. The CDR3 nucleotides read TGTGCCAGCAGCCCGTCGCGGGAATGGGTAAACAGTCAGTACTTC.

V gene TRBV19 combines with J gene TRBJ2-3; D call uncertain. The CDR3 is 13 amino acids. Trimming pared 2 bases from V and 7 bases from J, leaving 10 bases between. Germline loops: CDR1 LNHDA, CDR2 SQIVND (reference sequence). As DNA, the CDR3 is TGTGCCAGTAGTATAAATTCAGTCAATACGCAGTATTTT. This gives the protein CASSINSVNTQYF.

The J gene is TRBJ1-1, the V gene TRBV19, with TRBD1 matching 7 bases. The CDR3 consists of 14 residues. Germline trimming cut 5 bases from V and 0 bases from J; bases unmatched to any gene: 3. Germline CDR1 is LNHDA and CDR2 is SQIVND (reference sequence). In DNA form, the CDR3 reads TGTGCCAGTAGTTGGGACAGACTGAACACTGAAGCTTTCTTT. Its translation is CASSWDRLNTEAFF.

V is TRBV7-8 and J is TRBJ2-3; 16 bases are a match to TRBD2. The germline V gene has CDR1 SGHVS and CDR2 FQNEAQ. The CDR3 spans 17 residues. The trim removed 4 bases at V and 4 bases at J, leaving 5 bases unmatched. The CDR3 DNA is TGTGCCAGCAGCTCTTGGGGACTAGCGGGGGGGGCAGATACGCAGTATTTT. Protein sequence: CASSSWGLAGGADTQYF.

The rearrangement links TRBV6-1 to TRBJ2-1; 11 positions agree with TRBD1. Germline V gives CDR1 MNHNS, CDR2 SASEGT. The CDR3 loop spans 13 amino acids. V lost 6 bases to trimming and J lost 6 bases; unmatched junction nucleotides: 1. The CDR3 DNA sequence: TGTGCCAGCAGGGGGACAGGGGGCAATGAGCAGTTCTTC. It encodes CASRGTGGNEQFF.

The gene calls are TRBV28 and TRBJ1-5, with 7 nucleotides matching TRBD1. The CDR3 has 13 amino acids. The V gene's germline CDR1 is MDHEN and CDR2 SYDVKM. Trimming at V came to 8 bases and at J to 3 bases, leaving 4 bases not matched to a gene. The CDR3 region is CASRQGYNQPQHF. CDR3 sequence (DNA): TGTGCCAGCCGACAGGGTTACAATCAGCCCCAGCATTTT.

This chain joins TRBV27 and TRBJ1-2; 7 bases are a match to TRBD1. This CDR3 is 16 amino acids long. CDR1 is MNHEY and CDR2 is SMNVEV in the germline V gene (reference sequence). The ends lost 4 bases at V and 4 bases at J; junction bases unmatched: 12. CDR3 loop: CASSWDSPEDRYGYTF. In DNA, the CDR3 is TGTGCCAGCAGTTGGGACAGCCCTGAAGATCGCTATGGCTACACCTTC.

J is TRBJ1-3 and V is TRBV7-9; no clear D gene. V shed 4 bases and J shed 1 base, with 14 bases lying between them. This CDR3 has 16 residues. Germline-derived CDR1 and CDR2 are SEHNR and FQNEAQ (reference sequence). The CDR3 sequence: CASSSLASVSGNTIYF. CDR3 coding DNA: TGTGCCAGCAGCTCATTAGCCTCCGTATCTGGAAACACCATATATTTT.

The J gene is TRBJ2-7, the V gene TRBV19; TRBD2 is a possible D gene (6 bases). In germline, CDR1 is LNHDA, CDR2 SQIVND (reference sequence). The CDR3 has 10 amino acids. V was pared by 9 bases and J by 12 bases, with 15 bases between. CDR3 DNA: TGTGCCAGCTGGGACTCCCAGACGTACTTC. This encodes CASWDSQTYF.

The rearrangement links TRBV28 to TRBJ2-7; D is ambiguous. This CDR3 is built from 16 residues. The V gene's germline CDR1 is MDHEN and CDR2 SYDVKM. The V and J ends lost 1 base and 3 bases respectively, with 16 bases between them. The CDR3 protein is CASSLFMQALYYEQYF. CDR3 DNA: TGTGCCAGCAGTTTATTCATGCAGGCACTCTACTACGAGCAGTACTTC. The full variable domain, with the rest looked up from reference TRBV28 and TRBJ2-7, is DVKVTQSSRYLVKRTGEKVFLECVQDMDHENMFWYRQDPGLGLRLIYFSYDVKMKEKGDIPEGYSVSREKKERFSLILESASTNQTSMYLCASSLFMQALYYEQYFGPGTRLTVT.

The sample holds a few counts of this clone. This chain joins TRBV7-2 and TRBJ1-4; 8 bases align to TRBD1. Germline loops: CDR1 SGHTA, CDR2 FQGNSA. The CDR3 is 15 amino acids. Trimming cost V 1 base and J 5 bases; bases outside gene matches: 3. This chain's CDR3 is CASSLGTGRNEKLFF. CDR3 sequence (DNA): TGTGCCAGCAGCTTAGGGACAGGGAGGAATGAAAAACTGTTTTTT.

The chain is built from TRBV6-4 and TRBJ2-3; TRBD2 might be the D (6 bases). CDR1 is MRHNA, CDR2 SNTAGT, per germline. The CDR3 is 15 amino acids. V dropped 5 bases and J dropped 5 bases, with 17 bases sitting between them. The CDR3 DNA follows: TGTGCCAGCAGTCGGGAGTTTGTGAAGGGAGATACGCAGTATTTT. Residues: CASSREFVKGDTQYF.